Following are 2 T cell receptor beta chains from one sample sequenced in a study of glioma-infiltrating T cells. TCR alpha and beta CDR3 regions were amplified from RNA using iRepertoire nested multiplex PCR. Using its own MiXCR run on the multiplex PCR reads, TCRdb lists one record per CDR3 protein. The data hold more than 95,000 distinct CDR3 sequences, with around 30% observed a single time. Input material: glioma tissue, nonneoplastic brain tissue, or PBMCs (not recorded which). These receptors were obtained from a human donor with low-grade glioma or glioblastoma, undergoing nonglioma brain surgery, or in good health (not recorded which).

This clonotype was detected only a few times. The V call is TRBV29-1, the J call TRBJ2-5, with 7 nucleotides matching TRBD1. The J segment lost 5 bases and the V segment lost 6 bases, leaving 12 bases of the junction unmatched. This CDR3 spans 14 amino acids. The germline V gene encodes CDR1 SQVTM and CDR2 ANQGSEA. The CDR3 DNA is TGCAGCGTACCAATCTCGGACAGGCGGGAGACCCAGTACTTC. The encoded protein is CSVPISDRRETQYF. Together with reference TRBV29-1 and TRBJ2-5, the CDR3 gives the full variable domain: SAVISQKPSRDICQRGTSLTIQCQVDSQVTMMFWYRQQPGQSLTLIATANQGSEATYESGFVIDKFPISRPNLTFSTLTVSNMSPEDSSIYLCSVPISDRRETQYFGPGTRLLVL.

Notes on this clonotype: A much larger clone lies one base from this, so it may be a read error. The genes are TRBV6-9 and TRBJ2-2; D perhaps matches TRBD1 (6 bases). The CDR3 is made up of 15 amino acids. With 4 bases removed from V and 5 bases from J, the gap between germline ends came to 14 bases. Germline V lookup: CDR1 MNHGY, CDR2 SVAAGI. The CDR3 bases are TGTGCCAGCAGTTTAGGACAGTGGGCTACCGGGGAGCTGTTTTTT. This gives the protein CASSLGQWATGELFF.